Given below is one T cell receptor (beta chain) in context. The record originates from a study of blood T cell repertoires in COVID-19. Overall study: T cells, B-cell-depleted T cells, or PBMCs provided the cDNA or gDNA that served as material.

Participant-reported clinical history was the basis for cohort assignment. After removal of 5 bases from V and 3 bases from J, the junction contained 5 bases not matched to a gene. The CDR3 totals 14 residues. CDR1 is LNHDA and CDR2 is SQIVND in the germline V gene (reference sequence). Method: immunoSEQ multiplex PCR; TCRdb's copy keeps in-frame clones and lacks some. The repertoire holds about 140,000 clones, with 65% to 85% as singletons. The chain has TRBV19 and TRBJ2-3; 7 nucleotides match TRBD1. This clonotype was obtained from a man between 65 and 85 years old who had been exposed to COVID-19. The specimen sequenced was PBMCs or T cells enriched from blood (not recorded which). This CDR3 reads CASSSRQGTDTQYF. For the CDR3, the DNA is TGTGCCAGTAGTTCAAGACAGGGAACAGATACGCAGTATTTT.